This section outlines one T cell receptor (beta chain) sequence together with its context. What antigen it recognizes has not been identified. No base quality information exists; no much larger clone differs at one position. TCR CDR3 regions were amplified from genomic DNA by multiplex PCR using the deep immunoSEQ assay. Extracted genomic DNA from each cell subset was spread evenly across all wells of several immunoSEQ 96-well plates, with each plate serving as a replicate. For sorted subsets, each replicate PCR was loaded with about 0.2 ug genomic DNA, equivalent to about 33,000 T cell genomes. The purified libraries were quantified using a Qubit 3.0 fluorometer, sized with a Bioanalyzer 2100, and then quantified again using the KAPA Library Quantification kit. Each immunoSEQ 96-well plate was sequenced on its own single-read 150-cycle Illumina NextSeq 550 flow cell. The paper's processing steps were these. Because the immunoSEQ output held only junctional sequences and lacked quality scores, the filtering could not match the filtering applied to full-length reads. Sequences were annotated with PyIR, a Python wrapper for IgBLAST v1.9, and V/J genes and CDR3 were assigned using IMGT germline references. Any read was removed if the V/J assignment was weak (E-value above 1e-6), the CDR3 was missing, or the read contained stop codons, out-of-frame junctions, or ambiguous translated residues. A V3J clonotype was defined by an identical inferred V gene, J gene, and CDR3 amino acid sequence. Percentage overlap between repertoires was calculated by dividing the number of shared unique clonotypes by the size of the smaller repertoire. Richness of each repertoire was evaluated using RTK rarefaction, the Chao1 estimator, and Recon v2.1 estimates of unobserved clonotypes. Generation probabilities for all TCRbeta clonotypes obtained by the gDNA method from a handful of donors were computed using OLGA. TCRdb re-hosts the immuneACCESS table, in-frame sequences only. Its copies lack some clones; in the studies checked, an unresolved V gene accounts for under half of them, and the cause for the rest is not known. V and J calls and clone size are copied from that table; D and trimming were computed from the DNA. This sample holds under 1 million clones; 80% to 95% were observed only once. Jointly, the top ten make up under 30% of the sample.

CD8 naive samples were obtained by positive selection for CCR7 among CD45RO-negative cells, yielding a CD45RA+CCR7+ population from which TemRA cells were excluded. Donors were healthy HIV-negative adults with no recently reported acute infections or vaccinations. All donors were Caucasian adults living in Nashville, Tennessee, USA. After blood collection by leukapheresis, PBMCs were isolated using Ficoll-Histopaque density gradient centrifugation and then cryopreserved in the vapor phase of liquid nitrogen. Analytical flow cytometry was used to check the purity and quantity of every magnetically sorted T cell population. From each sorted fraction, genomic DNA was isolated and quantified by UV absorbance on a Nanodrop 2000c. The source of the sample is a study of shared clonotypes between healthy human individuals (dated by TCRdb to 2018 to 2021). Describing the broader study: A few men and a couple of women, aged 18 to 49 years, made up the cohort. For each donor, CD4 naive and CD4 memory were each given three plates, CD8 naive was given two plates, and CD8 memory was given one plate. To estimate repertoire size and how much clonotype sharing occurs between individuals, the study deeply sequenced the blood TCR repertoires of roughly 5 healthy adults. To increase sequencing depth and limit assay-specific biases, different laboratories used diverse techniques to prepare libraries and sequence TCR repertoires. Each donor's leukapheresis produced roughly between roughly 0.85 and 9.5 billion PBMCs. Broader findings and caveats from the paper: Compared with non-shared clonotypes, the clonotypes found in all four sorted-subset donors had higher generation probabilities. Even with the large sequencing depth, rarefaction of the sorted-subset datasets indicated that sequencing was incomplete. Because the study included only a small number of donors, the genetic and exposure-history diversity represented was limited. Naive subsets generally had larger estimated clonotype richness than memory subsets. Sampling was restricted to blood, and TCR repertoires in tissue are likely to differ from TCR repertoires in blood. When four donors were compared, the shared fraction of clonotypes was roughly 5% for naive CD4, about 4% for naive CD8, roughly 2.5% for memory CD4, and roughly 0.43% for memory CD8. Pairwise subsampling led to the expectation that sequencing depth would affect the degree of clonotype sharing among donors.

At the junction V is shortened by 5 bases and J by 0 bases; bases outside the gene matches: 4. Measured from the cysteine to the phenylalanine, the CDR3 is 15 residues long. Only CDR3 DNA is held: 45 bases, read in frame from base 1. CDR1 MNHEY and CDR2 SMNVEV were looked up in the germline V gene (reference sequence). The specimen was naive CD8+ T cells sorted from blood. The cell subset or site label for this specimen denotes: CD45RA+CCR7+. The rearranged segments are TRBV27 and TRBJ2-4, and TRBD1 aligns with 7 junction nucleotides. This sequence originates from a man aged 25 to 40 in good health. The CDR3 amino acid sequence is: CASSKGQLAKNIQYF. The DNA reads as follows: TGTGCCAGCAGTAAGGGACAGTTAGCCAAAAACATTCAGTACTTC.